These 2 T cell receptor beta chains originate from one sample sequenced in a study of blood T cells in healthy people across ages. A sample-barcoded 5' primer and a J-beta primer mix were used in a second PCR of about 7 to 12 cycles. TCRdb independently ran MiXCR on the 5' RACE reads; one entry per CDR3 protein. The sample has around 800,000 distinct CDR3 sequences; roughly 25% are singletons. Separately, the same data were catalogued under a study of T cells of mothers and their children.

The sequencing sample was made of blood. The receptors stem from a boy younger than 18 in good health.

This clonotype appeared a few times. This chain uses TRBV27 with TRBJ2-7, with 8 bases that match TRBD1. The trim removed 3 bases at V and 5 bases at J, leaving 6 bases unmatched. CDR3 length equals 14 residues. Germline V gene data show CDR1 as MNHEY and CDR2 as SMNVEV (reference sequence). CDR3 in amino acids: CASSFGAGGNEQYF. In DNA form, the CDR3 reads TGTGCCAGCAGTTTCGGGGCAGGGGGCAACGAGCAGTACTTC.

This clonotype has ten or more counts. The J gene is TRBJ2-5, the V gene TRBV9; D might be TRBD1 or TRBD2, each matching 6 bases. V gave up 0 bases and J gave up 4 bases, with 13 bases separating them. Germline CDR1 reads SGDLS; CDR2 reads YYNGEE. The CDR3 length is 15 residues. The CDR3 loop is CASSVEARGGETQYF. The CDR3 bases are TGTGCCAGCAGCGTAGAGGCCAGGGGAGGAGAGACCCAGTACTTC.